This T cell receptor (beta chain) derives from a study of T cells in Graves' hyperthyroidism and ophthalmopathy. This clonotype has at least ten counts. Antigen: not known. RNA transcripts gave rise to amplified TCR beta CDR3 regions. The TCR CDR3 was amplified in a first-round RT-PCR using the HTBI primer set. TCRdb called the multiplex PCR reads again in MiXCR, with one record for every CDR3 protein. The repertoire has around 620,000 distinct CDR3 sequences, about a sixth of them found once; the top ten carry less than 4.5%. Study-wide results and limits: In simple terms, a model built on 13 V-J features told ophthalmopathy apart from stable hyperthyroidism.

An absence of ophthalmopathy progression within 18 months meant stable Graves' hyperthyroidism. Patients were excluded because of uncontrolled infection, other autoimmune disease, pregnancy or lactation. The PBMCs were sourced from fresh peripheral blood (approximately 9 ml). Trimming shortened V by 5 bases and J by 5 bases, and 15 bases separated the two germline ends. The CDR3 spans 14 residues. The germline gives CDR1 MDHEN, CDR2 SYDVKM. This clonotype was obtained from a woman aged 25-40 years with Graves' hyperthyroidism. Sequenced input: blood. J is TRBJ2-5 and V is TRBV28; tentatively, D is TRBD1 or TRBD2 (5 bases each). CDR3 DNA sequence: TGTGCCAGCAGTCCTCCGGGGCCTTATGAGACCCAGTACTTC. Amino acids: CASSPPGPYETQYF. The variable domain in full, completed from reference TRBV28 and TRBJ2-5, reads DVKVTQSSRYLVKRTGEKVFLECVQDMDHENMFWYRQDPGLGLRLIYFSYDVKMKEKGDIPEGYSVSREKKERFSLILESASTNQTSMYLCASSPPGPYETQYFGPGTRLLVL.